The entry below gives a single T cell receptor beta chain sequence along with its context. Its specificity is not known. Cultured CD4+ T cells had their DNA profiled by the Oncomine TCR Beta short-read assay. In this case, cultured CD4+ T cells provided the extracted genomic DNA. In TCRdb, the PCR reads were re-called with MiXCR into one record per CDR3 protein. The sample yields about 15,000 distinct CDR3 sequences, 65% to 80% seen once. The data derive from a study of vaccination and CD4 T cells after COVID-19. Study-level information: Diagnosis preceded the drawing of post-COVID samples by a median 101 days (range 35 to 161). Cells were stimulated with overlapping spike peptides from SARS-CoV-2, HCoV-NL63, HCoV-OC43 and HCoV-229E.

Described treatment: approximately nine-day PBMC culture with coronavirus spike peptide pools or control peptides (ViraFEST assay). Dates of positive PCR ran from March to December 2020, before US Alpha, Beta and Delta variants. CDR1 is DFQATT, CDR2 SNEGSKA, per germline (reference sequence). V shed 3 bases, J shed 8 bases, and the junction held 13 bases outside the gene matches. This CDR3 contains 16 residues. The TCR was taken from a human donor who had recovered from COVID-19. This rearrangement joins TRBV20-1 to TRBJ2-1; 10 bases fit TRBD2. Source material: CD4+ T cells from blood, cultured in vitro. CDR3 DNA sequence: TGCAGTGCTAGGGGCTGGGCTAGCGGGAGTCCCCATGAGCAGTTCTTC. Translating it yields CSARGWASGSPHEQFF.